This is a list of T cell receptor beta chains from one sample in a study of PD-1 blockade in classical Hodgkin lymphoma. The protocol was immunoSEQ multiplex PCR, while the TCRdb copy is restricted to in-frame clones and leaves out a portion. The sample records some 21,000 clones, over 65% being singletons. The specimen was peripheral blood mononuclear cells (PBMCs), collected at baseline. Receptor source: a human donor with classical Hodgkin lymphoma. Both conserved end residues are part of each CDR3. Fields, in order: D gene, clone size, V gene, J gene, CDR3 DNA, CDR3 protein. D genes are given only for firm matches. The size entry is marked missing in some rows and otherwise reads once, few, many or a size class.

D: TRBD1; size: -; V: TRBV5-1; J: TRBJ2-7; DNA: TGCGCCAGCAGCTTCTCCGGGACAGGCTCCTACGAGCAGTACTTC; CDR3: CASSFSGTGSYEQYF
D: -; size: -; V: TRBV29-1; J: TRBJ1-5; DNA: TGCAGCGTTGAAGATGGCCCATCCGACAGATCACAGCATTTT; CDR3: CSVEDGPSDRSQHF
D: -; size: -; V: TRBV28; J: TRBJ2-1; DNA: TGTGCCAGCAGTGAGGGACCGGCGGCAGCCTACAATGAGCAGTTCTTC; CDR3: CASSEGPAAAYNEQFF
D: -; size: once; V: TRBV10-3; J: TRBJ2-3; DNA: TGTGCCATCTCGGCGGGCACCACAGATACGCAGTATTTT; CDR3: CAISAGTTDTQYF
D: -; size: -; V: TRBV29-1; J: TRBJ2-5; DNA: TGCAGCGCCAACCCTCCTGGGAGAGCCCAGTACTTC; CDR3: CSANPPGRAQYF
D: -; size: -; V: TRBV4-3; J: TRBJ2-5; DNA: TGCGCCAGCAGCCGACAAGTTGGTATCAGGGAGACCCAGTACTTC; CDR3: CASSRQVGIRETQYF
D: -; size: few; V: TRBV7-9; J: TRBJ2-7; DNA: TGTGCCAGCAGCTTCGTTGCCCAGCAGGACCCCGACGAGCAGTACTTC; CDR3: CASSFVAQQDPDEQYF
D: TRBD1; size: -; V: TRBV7-6; J: TRBJ1-3; DNA: TGTGCCAGCAGCTCCCAGGGGGGCGCAAGCTCTGGAAACACCATATATTTT; CDR3: CASSSQGGASSGNTIYF
D: -; size: -; V: TRBV28; J: TRBJ2-2; DNA: TGTGCCAGCAGTTTTTCCACCGGGGAGCTGTTTTTT; CDR3: CASSFSTGELFF
D: TRBD2; size: -; V: TRBV9; J: TRBJ2-1; DNA: TGTGCCAGCAGCGTAGCATCTAGCGGGATGAACAATGAGCAGTTCTTC; CDR3: CASSVASSGMNNEQFF
D: TRBD2; size: -; V: TRBV29-1; J: TRBJ2-7; DNA: TGCAGCGTTGTTGGGCCAGCGGGAGGGTACGAGCAGTACTTC; CDR3: CSVVGPAGGYEQYF
D: -; size: -; V: TRBV5-1; J: TRBJ2-3; DNA: TGCGCCAGCAGGTCAGGGGCTAGCACAGATACGCAGTATTTT; CDR3: CASRSGASTDTQYF
D: -; size: -; V: TRBV9; J: TRBJ2-7; DNA: TGTGCCAGCAGCCAAGGGGGGGCAGGTTCCTACGAGCAGTACTTC; CDR3: CASSQGGAGSYEQYF
D: -; size: -; V: TRBV11-3; J: TRBJ2-3; DNA: TGTGCCAGCAGCTTAGGCGTTGCGGACGCAGCGGATACGCAGTATTTT; CDR3: CASSLGVADAADTQYF
D: TRBD1; size: -; V: TRBV7-7; J: TRBJ2-1; DNA: TGTGCCAGCAGCCAGGACAGGGGAGGTAATGAGCAGTTCTTC; CDR3: CASSQDRGGNEQFF
D: TRBD2; size: -; V: TRBV5-1; J: TRBJ2-3; DNA: TGCGCCAGCAGCCCCGGGACTAGTTCAAGCACAGATACGCAGTATTTT; CDR3: CASSPGTSSSTDTQYF
D: -; size: once; V: TRBV4-1; J: TRBJ1-5; DNA: TGCGCCAGCAGCCAAGATCTGCCAGGGGATCAGCCCCAGCATTTT; CDR3: CASSQDLPGDQPQHF
D: -; size: -; V: TRBV11-2; J: TRBJ1-1; DNA: TGTGCCAGCAGCTTAGGGGCAGGGGCGGACACTGAAGCTTTCTTT; CDR3: CASSLGAGADTEAFF
D: -; size: -; V: TRBV10-1; J: TRBJ1-6; DNA: TGCGCCAGCAGTAAGGACAGTAATTCACCCCTCCACTTT; CDR3: CASSKDSNSPLHF
D: TRBD1; size: -; V: TRBV2; J: TRBJ2-6; DNA: TGTGCCAGCCTCAGTGGTGGGAACAGGGGGTGGTCTGGGGCCAACGTCCTGACTTTC; CDR3: CASLSGGNRGWSGANVLTF
D: -; size: -; V: TRBV29-1; J: TRBJ1-2; DNA: TGCAGCGCCATACCGGCAGGCAGCTCTGGCTACACCTTC; CDR3: CSAIPAGSSGYTF
D: -; size: -; V: TRBV6-1; J: TRBJ1-5; DNA: TGTGCCAGCAGTGGAACCTCAGGTTCGCAGCAGCCCCAGCATTTT; CDR3: CASSGTSGSQQPQHF
D: TRBD1; size: few; V: TRBV10-1; J: TRBJ2-7; DNA: TGCGCCAGCAGTGACCCAGGACAGGGCTACGAGCAGTACTTC; CDR3: CASSDPGQGYEQYF
D: TRBD1; size: -; V: TRBV19; J: TRBJ2-4; DNA: TGTGCCAGTAGTATCCCCGAGACAGGGGGCAAAAACATTCAGTACTTC; CDR3: CASSIPETGGKNIQYF
D: -; size: -; V: TRBV6-1; J: TRBJ2-7; DNA: TGTGCCAGCGAAAGGTGGAGTCCCTACGAGCAGTACTTC; CDR3: CASERWSPYEQYF
D: TRBD1; size: once; V: TRBV11-3; J: TRBJ1-2; DNA: TGTGCCAGCAGCTTGGGGTTTGTGGGGCAGGGGGCTTCTGGCTACACCTTC; CDR3: CASSLGFVGQGASGYTF
D: -; size: medium-sized; V: TRBV10-3; J: TRBJ1-2; DNA: TGTGCCATCAGCGTAACAGGAGGGGACTATGGCTACACCTTC; CDR3: CAISVTGGDYGYTF
D: TRBD1; size: -; V: TRBV5-1; J: TRBJ1-4; DNA: TGCGCCAGCAGCCTGGGGACAGGCCGGAATGAAAAACTGTTTTTT; CDR3: CASSLGTGRNEKLFF
D: -; size: -; V: TRBV25-1; J: TRBJ1-1; DNA: TGTGCCAGCAGTGGCCCGTTGGGGTCGGACACTGAAGCTTTCTTT; CDR3: CASSGPLGSDTEAFF